This TCR beta chain comes out of a study of vaccination effects on CD4 cells after COVID-19. Points from the study as a whole: Healthy vaccinees had only 1 of 255 vaccine-induced clones cross-react with common cold coronaviruses.

This clone turned up a few times. Its antigen is as yet unknown. Expansion of antigen-specific CD4+ T cells with viral peptide pools was carried out by the ViraFEST assay before sequencing. Subsequent to a culture period of around 10 days, CD4+ T cells were isolated. Negative nucleocapsid antibody tests before and after vaccination confirmed no previous SARS-CoV-2 infection. Trimming took off 6 bases at V and 6 bases at J, with 29 bases between the two ends. CDR1 and CDR2 (germline): LGHNT, FRNRAP. The CDR3 loop spans 19 amino acids. Measured with immunoSEQ multiplex PCR; TCRdb has only the in-frame clones, and not every one. The table shows 65,000 to 85,000 clones, with about 80% occurring only once.

V usage is TRBV12-5 and J usage is TRBJ1-4; no definite D call. This specimen was CD4+ T cells from PBMCs cultured with SARS-CoV-2 spike peptides, taken before COVID-19 vaccination. The receptor was derived from a human donor who received a COVID-19 vaccine. Here the CDR3 reads CASGRSLGLRSAGYEKLFF. Here the CDR3 DNA reads TGTGCTAGTGGCCGCTCCTTAGGGTTAAGATCGGCAGGTTATGAAAAACTGTTTTTT. Full variable domain (outside the CDR3, taken from reference TRBV12-5 and TRBJ1-4): DARVTQTPRHKVTEMGQEVTMRCQPILGHNTVFWYRQTMMQGLELLAYFRNRAPLDDSGMPKDRFSAEMPDATLATLKIQPSEPRDSAVYFCASGRSLGLRSAGYEKLFFGSGTQLSVL.